Each of the 5 T cell receptor beta chains below was sequenced from the same sample in a study of cytomegalovirus exposure and HLA in healthy donors. Data came from immunoSEQ multiplex PCR; TCRdb stores just in-frame clones and leaves some out. The repertoire includes 250,000 to 350,000 clones, 75% to 90% of them detected once, and 0.95% to 1.5% sits in the top ten. Sequenced material: PBMCs. Every receptor here comes from a young woman in good health and CMV-seropositive.

The rearrangement links TRBV27 to TRBJ1-1; the D gene is possibly TRBD1 (5 bases). Trimming removed 3 bases from V and 5 bases from J, with 13 bases in between. This CDR3 is 14 amino acids long. Germline V gives CDR1 MNHEY, CDR2 SMNVEV (reference sequence). The CDR3 bases are TGTGCCAGCAGTTTGGGGACGGGGATGACTGAAGCTTTCTTT. This encodes CASSLGTGMTEAFF.

This chain links TRBV19 with TRBJ2-6, with TRBD1 matching over 9 bases. The length of the CDR3 is 16 residues. J gave up 2 bases and V 4 bases, and 3 bases lay outside the gene matches. Germline loops: CDR1 LNHDA, CDR2 SQIVND (reference sequence). The CDR3 DNA sequence: TGTGCCAGTAGTAGACAGGGGGGGACTGGGGCCAACGTCCTGACTTTC. Translating it yields CASSRQGGTGANVLTF.

The chain recombines TRBV4-2 with TRBJ2-5, with 9 bases that match TRBD2. Germline V gene data show CDR1 as LGHNA and CDR2 as YNFKEQ. The CDR3 is 16 residues long. The V and J ends lost 4 bases and 2 bases, in that order; junction bases with no gene match: 8. Here the CDR3 reads CASSPRTSELQETQYF. The CDR3 nucleotides read TGTGCCAGCAGCCCCCGGACTAGCGAGCTTCAAGAGACCCAGTACTTC.

This clone has just a few counts. The J gene is TRBJ1-1, the V gene TRBV5-1; D unresolved. Germline V gives CDR1 SGHRS, CDR2 YFSETQ. V lost 1 base, J lost 11 bases, and 15 bases lay in between. The CDR3 has 13 amino acids. CDR3 residues: CASSLSLEGAAFF. The CDR3 nucleotides are TGCGCCAGCAGCTTGTCTTTGGAGGGAGCGGCTTTCTTT.

The chain joins TRBV9 to TRBJ2-6, with 10 bases lining up with TRBD2. The CDR3 is 18 amino acids. Trimming took 4 bases from V and 0 from J; bases not matched to a gene: 7. CDR1 and CDR2 (germline): SGDLS, YYNGEE. CDR3 DNA sequence: TGTGCCAGCAGCCCCCGACTAGCGGGCCTCTCTGGGGCCAACGTCCTGACTTTC. It codes for CASSPRLAGLSGANVLTF.